This T cell receptor (beta chain) is from a study of blood T cell repertoires in COVID-19. At the level of the study: Specimens from acute and convalescent COVID-19 originated in the United States, Italy and Spain.

The CDR3 contains 13 residues. Trimming removed 4 bases from V and 5 bases from J, with 9 bases in between. CDR1 and CDR2 (germline): SEHNR, FQNEAQ (reference sequence). Under the authors' procedure: Reference gene primer amplification in the assay estimated nucleated cell counts. The data were produced by immunoSEQ multiplex PCR, yet TCRdb's version contains in-frame clones alone and is incomplete. Clonal size and the V and J genes are those of that table, whereas D and trimming came from the DNA. This sample carries approximately 70,000 clones, roughly 82% of them seen once, and the ten largest clones take roughly 15%. In its sample, this clone was seen many times.

The sequence was collected from a woman older than 75 with acute or convalescent COVID-19. The chain couples TRBV7-9 to TRBJ1-5; a weak D match, TRBD1 (5 bases). The sequenced sample was peripheral blood. This chain's CDR3 is CASSSGAHQPQHF. The CDR3 nucleotides are TGTGCCAGCAGCTCTGGGGCCCATCAGCCCCAGCATTTT.